This T cell receptor beta chain appears in the sequencing data of a study of CD8 T cells in ankylosing spondylitis. Germline CDR1 reads DFQATT; CDR2 reads SNEGSKA (reference sequence). The V gene end was trimmed by 5 bases and the J gene end by 5 bases; junction bases not matched to a gene: 9. The CDR3 spans 14 residues. This clonotype was counted many times. As the method for making TCR beta libraries, quantitative 5'-RACE with molecular barcodes was used. In TCRdb, the 5' RACE reads were re-called with MiXCR into one record per CDR3 protein. The top ten hold over 0.55% of the sample, which has 230,000 or so distinct CDR3 sequences, about 24% seen once.

Sequenced material: blood, either unsorted or a sorted T cell fraction (not recorded which). This receptor was identified in a male donor with ankylosing spondylitis or in good health (not recorded which). J is TRBJ2-5 and V is TRBV20-1, with 9 bases identical to TRBD2. In DNA form, the CDR3 reads TGCAGTGCTCTGGGCGGGGGGGCGCGCGAGACCCAGTACTTC. As protein: CSALGGGARETQYF.